A single sample is the source of the 24 T cell receptor beta chains below, sequenced in a study of cytomegalovirus exposure and HLA in healthy donors. Clones were sequenced by immunoSEQ multiplex PCR, and TCRdb holds only the in-frame ones, with some missing. The sample lists tens of thousands of clones; roughly 94% were seen once. Material for sequencing was PBMCs. Source of these receptors: a young man in good health and CMV-seropositive.

The chain is built from TRBV5-5 and TRBJ2-3; possible D gene TRBD1, 7 bases. Germline V gives CDR1 SGHKS, CDR2 YYEKEE (reference sequence). CDR3 length: 14 amino acids. Trimming shortened V by 0 bases and J by 4 bases, and 9 bases separated the two germline ends. The CDR3 coding sequence is TGTGCCAGCAGCTTGGCAGGGGGGCCAGATACGCAGTATTTT. As protein: CASSLAGGPDTQYF.

The chain has TRBV5-8 and TRBJ1-5, with 11 bases identical to TRBD1. V trimming: 0 bases; J trimming: 7 bases; junction bases outside the gene matches: 3. This CDR3 has 15 residues. In germline, CDR1 is SGHTS, CDR2 YDEGEE. CDR3 sequence reads: CASSLGTGGGQPQHF. The CDR3 coding sequence is TGTGCCAGCAGCTTGGGGACAGGGGGCGGGCAGCCCCAGCATTTT.

The chain recombines TRBV13 with TRBJ2-1, with 9 positions matching TRBD1. With 3 bases clipped from V and 5 bases from J, the junction kept 8 bases outside the gene matches. The germline V gene encodes CDR1 PRHDT and CDR2 FYEKMQ (reference sequence). This CDR3 is built from 16 residues. CDR3: CASSLDRGGIHNEQFF. The CDR3 DNA reads TGTGCCAGCAGCTTGGACAGGGGAGGAATCCACAATGAGCAGTTCTTC.

The chain couples TRBV10-1 to TRBJ2-2; D may be TRBD1 (5 bases). The V gene lost 5 bases and the J gene lost 7 bases, with 8 bases spanning the gap. CDR3 length: 12 amino acids. CDR1 is WNHNN, CDR2 SYGVQD, per germline (reference sequence). CDR3 nucleotides: TGCGCCAGCAGTTCAACAGGCGGGGAGCTGTTTTTT. It specifies CASSSTGGELFF.

To note about this clone: Other DNA sequences in the sample encode the same CDR3. This chain joins TRBV9 and TRBJ1-1; the D is unclear. Per the germline V gene, CDR1 is SGDLS and CDR2 is YYNGEE. The CDR3 has 14 amino acids. The V and J ends lost 0 bases and 0 bases respectively, with 6 bases between them. DNA for the CDR3: TGTGCCAGCAGCGTAGGCGGGATGAACACTGAAGCTTTCTTT. Encoded protein: CASSVGGMNTEAFF.

The rearrangement links TRBV7-3 to TRBJ1-2; D uncertain. V gave up 6 bases and J gave up 4 bases, with 9 bases separating them. The CDR3 consists of 12 residues. The germline CDR1 and CDR2 sequences are SGHTA and FQGTGA. CDR3 bases: TGTGCCAGCAGTTCACCGGGCTATGGCTACACCTTC. Protein product: CASSSPGYGYTF.

This clone is a singleton in its sample. The rearrangement joins TRBV5-8 to TRBJ1-1, with 11 bases lining up with TRBD1. This CDR3 spans 14 amino acids. Germline CDR1 SGHTS, CDR2 YDEGEE. Germline trimming cut 3 bases from V and 4 bases from J; bases unmatched to any gene: 2. CDR3 protein: CASSSGTGGTEAFF. DNA of the CDR3: TGTGCCAGCAGCTCGGGGACAGGGGGCACTGAAGCTTTCTTT.

This clone was seen once. The chain joins TRBV11-3 to TRBJ2-5; the match to TRBD2 covers 14 bases. After removal of 4 bases from V and 3 bases from J, the junction contained 13 bases not matched to a gene. The CDR3 is 19 amino acids. From germline, CDR1 is SGHNT and CDR2 YENEEA. The CDR3 DNA sequence: TGTGCCAGCAGCTCGTATCCGGGACTAGCGGGAGCAGAGGAAGAGACCCAGTACTTC. Its protein product is CASSSYPGLAGAEEETQYF.

This clone was observed a few times. V usage is TRBV28 and J usage is TRBJ1-4; the D gene is possibly TRBD1 (5 bases). Trimming left V 3 bases short and J 6 bases short, with 14 bases between. Germline V gives CDR1 MDHEN, CDR2 SYDVKM. This CDR3 contains 15 residues. The CDR3 bases are TGTGCCAGCAGTTTGGGGGAGGGGCCTCATGAAAAACTGTTTTTT. Translation: CASSLGEGPHEKLFF.

This clone was picked up one time. This chain links TRBV28 with TRBJ2-2; 8 bases map to TRBD1. CDR1 MDHEN and CDR2 SYDVKM come from the germline V gene. The CDR3 is 16 residues long. The J segment lost 7 bases and the V segment lost 4 bases, leaving 11 bases of the junction unmatched. The chain's CDR3 is CASSSGSGGAYGELFF. CDR3 in DNA: TGTGCCAGCAGTTCCGGCTCAGGGGGCGCTTACGGGGAGCTGTTTTTT.

CDR3 region: CASSKGLNLYNEQFF. The DNA for the CDR3 is TGTGCCAGCAGCAAGGGACTAAACCTATACAATGAGCAGTTCTTC. V usage is TRBV9 and J usage is TRBJ2-1; 7 nucleotides agree with TRBD2. With 4 bases clipped from V and 4 bases from J, the junction kept 8 bases outside the gene matches. Germline CDR1 and CDR2: SGDLS and YYNGEE. The CDR3 is 15 amino acids.

The chain joins TRBV28 to TRBJ2-2, with TRBD2 identical over 9 bases. J was trimmed by 0 bases and V by 6 bases; bases with no gene match: 11. The CDR3 has 18 amino acids. In germline, CDR1 is MDHEN, CDR2 SYDVKM. Here the CDR3 reads CASRTPLGLASNTGELFF. CDR3 nucleotides: TGTGCCAGCAGGACCCCTCTCGGACTAGCGTCGAACACCGGGGAGCTGTTTTTT.

The CDR3 here is CASSELDRAEQTQYF. The CDR3 DNA reads TGTGCCAGCAGTGAACTAGACAGGGCAGAGCAGACCCAGTACTTC. The rearrangement uses TRBV6-1 and TRBJ2-5, with 7 positions matching TRBD1. CDR1 is MNHNS and CDR2 is SASEGT in the germline V gene. This CDR3 comprises 15 residues. The J segment lost 6 bases and the V segment lost 2 bases, leaving 9 bases of the junction unmatched.

J is TRBJ2-7 and V is TRBV2, with 8 positions matching TRBD2. CDR3 size: 15 residues. CDR1 SNHLY and CDR2 FYNNEI come from the germline V gene. The V segment lost 2 bases and the J segment 6 bases; nucleotides outside the gene matches: 9. This CDR3 reads CASSEKAGAHGEQYF. The DNA of the CDR3 is TGTGCCAGCAGTGAAAAAGCGGGAGCTCATGGCGAGCAGTACTTC.

The CDR3 coding sequence is TGCGCCAGCAGCTCGGACAGGGGGAATGAGCAGTTCTTC. Amino acids: CASSSDRGNEQFF. The genes are TRBV5-1 and TRBJ2-1; TRBD1 aligns across 10 bases. Germline lookup yields CDR1 SGHRS and CDR2 YFSETQ. J was trimmed by 7 bases and V by 3 bases; bases with no gene match: 1. The CDR3 has 13 amino acids.

The chain carries TRBV7-3 and TRBJ2-1; 9 nucleotides line up with TRBD2. Unmatched junction bases numbered 6, after V lost 4 bases and J lost 5 bases. The germline gives CDR1 SGHTA, CDR2 FQGTGA. The length of the CDR3 is 15 residues. The CDR3 nucleotides are TGTGCCAGCAGCTACACTAGCGGGTCCGACAATGAGCAGTTCTTC. Amino acid sequence: CASSYTSGSDNEQFF.

The chain employs TRBV19 and TRBJ2-1; 12 bases are a match to TRBD2. The CDR3 spans 17 residues. Germline values: CDR1 LNHDA, CDR2 SQIVND (reference sequence). The trim removed 4 bases at V and 0 bases at J, leaving 4 bases unmatched. The CDR3 here is CASSRTSGKSSYNEQFF. The CDR3 nucleotides are TGTGCCAGTAGTAGGACTAGCGGGAAGAGCTCCTACAATGAGCAGTTCTTC.

V and J are TRBV28 and TRBJ2-5; TRBD1 aligns across 8 bases. The CDR3 runs 14 residues. Germline values: CDR1 MDHEN, CDR2 SYDVKM. The J segment lost 7 bases and the V segment lost 5 bases, leaving 9 bases of the junction unmatched. CDR3 sequence (DNA): TGTGCCAGCAGTAAGCCGACAGGGGCAGCGACCCAGTACTTC. Its protein product is CASSKPTGAATQYF.

The chain has TRBV25-1 and TRBJ2-3; 15 nucleotides match TRBD2. V lost 2 bases and J lost 3; bases outside the gene matches: 6. Germline V gene lookup returns CDR1 MGHDK and CDR2 SYGVNS. There are 18 residues in the CDR3. The CDR3 sequence: CASSEGTSGRSLTDTQYF. CDR3 in DNA: TGTGCCAGCAGTGAAGGGACTAGCGGGAGGTCCTTAACAGATACGCAGTATTTT.

V usage is TRBV7-9 and J usage is TRBJ2-3; 13 bases agree with TRBD2. The CDR3 length is 16 residues. Losses at the gene ends were 3 bases for V and 2 bases for J; bases not matched to a gene: 2. CDR1 and CDR2 from the germline V gene are SEHNR and FQNEAQ (reference sequence). CDR3 in amino acids: CASSLGLAGNTDTQYF. The CDR3 DNA sequence: TGTGCCAGCAGCTTGGGACTAGCGGGGAACACAGATACGCAGTATTTT.

The genes are TRBV4-1 and TRBJ2-3; a weak D match, TRBD1 (5 bases). The V end lost 4 bases, the J end lost 0 bases, and 17 bases lay between the germline ends. The CDR3 loop spans 17 amino acids. Germline V gene lookup returns CDR1 MGHRA and CDR2 YSYEKL. CDR3 nucleotides: TGCGCCAGCAGCCGGAAAGAACGGTCAGGGAGCACAGATACGCAGTATTTT. Residues: CASSRKERSGSTDTQYF.

The V and J genes are TRBV27 and TRBJ2-1, with 14 positions matching TRBD2. Germline V gene sequence: CDR1 MNHEY, CDR2 SMNVEV (reference sequence). J gave up 9 bases and V 5 bases, and 12 bases lay outside the gene matches. The CDR3 is made up of 17 amino acids. Here the CDR3 reads CASSPRAGTSGSGEQFF. Written as DNA, the CDR3 is TGTGCCAGCAGTCCCCGGGCGGGGACTAGCGGGAGTGGTGAGCAGTTCTTC.

The chain couples TRBV10-3 to TRBJ1-4; the D gene is possibly TRBD1 (5 bases). V was trimmed by 0 bases and J by 8 bases, leaving 10 bases between them. Per germline, CDR1 ENHRY and CDR2 SYGVKD. The CDR3 has 14 residues. The CDR3 here is CAISESGADEKLFF. DNA of the CDR3: TGTGCCATCAGTGAGTCAGGGGCGGACGAAAAACTGTTTTTT.

The chain employs TRBV9 and TRBJ2-3; TRBD2 agrees at 10 bases. Germline V gene sequence: CDR1 SGDLS, CDR2 YYNGEE. The CDR3 is made up of 16 amino acids. J was trimmed by 5 bases and V by 5 bases; bases with no gene match: 11. CDR3 residues: CASSDHLAGEGDTQYF. The CDR3 nucleotides are TGTGCCAGCAGTGATCACCTAGCGGGAGAGGGAGATACGCAGTATTTT. Based on the CDR3 plus reference TRBV9 and TRBJ2-3, the full variable domain is DSGVTQTPKHLITATGQRVTLRCSPRSGDLSVYWYQQSLDQGLQFLIQYYNGEERAKGNILERFSAQQFPDLHSELNLSSLELGDSALYFCASSDHLAGEGDTQYFGPGTRLTVL.